The 25 T cell receptor beta chains reported below all come from one sample, sequenced in a study of response to subunit inactivated influenza vaccine. Each CDR3 protein is one row after TCRdb ran MiXCR on the RT-PCR reads. Counted here are around 650,000 distinct CDR3 sequences, about 15% occurring once; the ten biggest clones make up roughly 10%. The sample here was PBMCs from blood, taken less than 13 days after vaccination. The receptors were gathered from a man over 45 who received an inactivated influenza vaccine.

This clonotype was counted only a few times. The DNA of the CDR3 is TGTGCCAGCAGTGAGTGGGGGACAGGTGACGAGCAGTACTTC. This encodes CASSEWGTGDEQYF. V and J are TRBV25-1 and TRBJ2-7; 8 positions match TRBD1. From germline, CDR1 is MGHDK and CDR2 SYGVNS. J lost 5 bases, V lost 3 bases, and 6 bases had no gene match. CDR3 length equals 14 residues.

The table lists this clonotype with many counts. The gene calls are TRBV18 and TRBJ2-7; TRBD2 might be the D (5 bases). Germline V gives CDR1 KGHSH, CDR2 LQKENI. Between the trimmed V and J ends, which lost 2 bases and 6 bases, there was a span of 14 bases. CDR3 length equals 14 residues. The CDR3 here is CASSPEGFDREQYF. CDR3 in DNA: TGTGCCAGCTCACCAGAGGGTTTTGACCGCGAGCAGTACTTC.

The genes are TRBV9 and TRBJ2-5, with TRBD2 identical over 9 bases. The CDR3 runs to 16 residues. Germline CDR1 SGDLS, CDR2 YYNGEE. Losses at the gene ends were 4 bases for V and 2 bases for J; bases not matched to a gene: 9. CDR3 nucleotides: TGTGCCAGCAGCAGGGGAGGCCTAGCGGGACAAGAGACCCAGTACTTC. This gives the protein CASSRGGLAGQETQYF. The full variable domain, with the rest looked up from reference TRBV9 and TRBJ2-5, is DSGVTQTPKHLITATGQRVTLRCSPRSGDLSVYWYQQSLDQGLQFLIQYYNGEERAKGNILERFSAQQFPDLHSELNLSSLELGDSALYFCASSRGGLAGQETQYFGPGTRLLVL.

V and J are TRBV3-1 and TRBJ2-1; TRBD2 matches 11 bases. This CDR3 has 14 residues. V was pared by 6 bases and J by 10 bases, with 8 bases of the junction left unmatched. Germline V gene lookup returns CDR1 LGHDT and CDR2 YNNKEL (reference sequence). Here the CDR3 DNA reads TGTGCCAGCAGATTTAGCGGGGGGGCCTTCGAGCAGTTCTTC. Residues: CASRFSGGAFEQFF.

At least ten counts were recorded for this clonotype. V and J are TRBV6-5 and TRBJ2-3; D gene uncertain. Trimming pared 5 bases from V and 2 bases from J, leaving 11 bases between. The length of the CDR3 is 14 residues. Germline CDR1 reads MNHEY; CDR2 reads SVGAGI. The CDR3 sequence is CASSTGKFTDTQYF. The DNA of the CDR3 is TGTGCCAGCAGTACTGGGAAGTTCACAGATACGCAGTATTTT.

This clonotype has at least ten counts. This rearrangement joins TRBV7-2 to TRBJ1-6; D call uncertain. CDR1 and CDR2 from the germline V gene are SGHTA and FQGNSA. The CDR3 length is 11 residues. Trimming cost V 5 bases and J 7 bases, with 3 bases left between them. The CDR3 sequence is CASSQNSPLHF. The CDR3 coding sequence is TGTGCCAGCAGCCAAAATTCACCCCTCCACTTT.

The chain recombines TRBV7-2 with TRBJ2-3; TRBD2 matches 10 bases. The CDR3 covers 16 residues. Germline CDR1 SGHTA, CDR2 FQGNSA. With V trimmed by 5 bases and J by 2 bases, 7 bases remained unmatched. CDR3 sequence: CASSEMSGGVTDTQYF. DNA for the CDR3: TGTGCCAGCAGCGAAATGAGCGGGGGGGTCACAGATACGCAGTATTTT.

V usage is TRBV12-3 or TRBV12-4 and J usage is TRBJ1-5; no clear D gene. The CDR3 length is 12 residues. Trimming cost V 3 bases and J 12 bases, with 12 bases left between them. This CDR3 is CASSFSEKGQHF. The CDR3 DNA sequence: TGTGCCAGCAGTTTTAGTGAAAAAGGCCAGCATTTT.

This clonotype was seen repeatedly, ten times or more. The chain's CDR3 is CASSPRTSGSSYNEQFF. Here the CDR3 DNA reads TGTGCCAGCAGCCCCCGGACTAGCGGGAGCTCCTACAATGAGCAGTTCTTC. This chain uses TRBV18 with TRBJ2-1; TRBD2 matches at 13 bases. V gave up 8 bases and J gave up 0 bases; unmatched junction bases: 7. Germline V gene lookup returns CDR1 KGHSH and CDR2 LQKENI. The CDR3 is made up of 17 amino acids.

To note about this clonotype: The junction departs from germline at one end; a sequencing error may be responsible. The CDR3 DNA reads TGCGCCAGCAGTGAGTACGGGGTAGCGGGGGAGCAGTTCTTT. Amino acid sequence: CASSEYGVAGEQFF. V and J are TRBV10-2 and TRBJ2-1; 9 bases map to TRBD2. This CDR3 spans 14 amino acids. Looked up from germline, CDR1 is WSHSY and CDR2 is SAAADI.

There are a few counts of this clonotype. The chain is built from TRBV7-6 and TRBJ2-1; D gene ambiguous. Per germline, CDR1 SGHVS and CDR2 FNYEAQ. The CDR3 covers 17 residues. V was shortened by 5 bases and J by 1 base, with 18 bases between the two germline ends. CDR3 nucleotide sequence: TGTGCCAGCAGCCCTCTGGATCCCCTACAATCCTACAATGAGCAGTTCTTC. Amino acid sequence: CASSPLDPLQSYNEQFF.

This sequence joins TRBV7-2 and TRBJ2-7, with D perhaps matching TRBD2 (5 bases). Trimming left V 0 bases short and J 5 bases short, with 17 bases between. The CDR3 has 16 residues. From germline, CDR1 is SGHTA and CDR2 FQGNSA. CDR3 nucleotide sequence: TGTGCCAGCAGCTTAGCCCGGACGGGGTTTAGGGACGAGCAGTACTTC. Translated: CASSLARTGFRDEQYF.

This clonotype was seen a handful of times. This sequence joins TRBV5-1 and TRBJ2-5; 9 bases line up with TRBD1. Per the germline V gene, CDR1 is SGHRS and CDR2 is YFSETQ. The ends lost 4 bases at V and 5 bases at J; junction bases unmatched: 9. This CDR3 comprises 15 residues. CDR3 amino acids: CASSPQTTGGETQYF. CDR3 bases: TGCGCCAGCAGCCCCCAAACTACAGGGGGCGAGACCCAGTACTTC.

This clonotype has only a few counts. The CDR3 bases are TGTGCCAGCAGCCCGAGCCTAAGTCCTGATGGCTACACCTTC. Its translation is CASSPSLSPDGYTF. The chain links TRBV4-2 to TRBJ1-2; D remains ambiguous. The CDR3 length is 14 residues. V was shortened by 4 bases and J by 6 bases, with 15 bases between the two germline ends. Germline V gene sequence: CDR1 LGHNA, CDR2 YNFKEQ.

Many counts were recorded for this clonotype. V usage is TRBV20-1 and J usage is TRBJ2-1, with D perhaps TRBD2 (6 bases). CDR1 and CDR2 (germline): DFQATT, SNEGSKA (reference sequence). The V and J ends lost 1 base and 0 bases respectively, with 16 bases between them. This CDR3 region has 17 residues. The CDR3 is CSARAGASFSSYNEQFF. The CDR3 DNA follows: TGCAGTGCTAGAGCGGGAGCGAGCTTTAGCTCCTACAATGAGCAGTTCTTC.

The chain links TRBV20-1 to TRBJ1-5; D remains unclear. The germline V gene has CDR1 DFQATT and CDR2 SNEGSKA (reference sequence). The CDR3 has 16 amino acids. V was shortened by 0 bases and J by 3 bases, with 15 bases between the two germline ends. The CDR3 sequence: CSAREEVGRANQPQHF. CDR3 coding DNA: TGCAGTGCTAGAGAAGAGGTGGGAAGGGCCAATCAGCCCCAGCATTTT.

This clonotype has only a few counts. V is TRBV4-3 and J is TRBJ1-4, with TRBD1 matching 7 bases. The germline gives CDR1 LGHNA, CDR2 YSLEER. V shed 3 bases and J 7 bases; nucleotides not matched to a gene: 11. The CDR3 contains 16 residues. The CDR3 DNA sequence: TGCGCCAGCAGCCACCAGAGGGGGCGACTCGGTGAAAAACTGTTTTTT. Translated: CASSHQRGRLGEKLFF.

This clonotype was counted only a few times. The chain employs TRBV7-9 and TRBJ1-1; no clear D. Germline lookup yields CDR1 SEHNR and CDR2 FQNEAQ (reference sequence). The CDR3 has 14 residues. The V gene lost 1 base and the J gene lost 3 bases, with 9 bases spanning the gap. The CDR3: CASSLVGHHTEAFF. As DNA, the CDR3 is TGTGCCAGCAGCTTAGTGGGTCATCACACTGAAGCTTTCTTT.

In this sample, this clonotype turned up a few times. The genes are TRBV20-1 and TRBJ1-5; D remains unclear. This CDR3 comprises 13 residues. V shed 3 bases and J shed 3 bases, with 9 bases lying between them. CDR1 is DFQATT, CDR2 SNEGSKA, per germline (reference sequence). The CDR3, as DNA: TGCAGTGCTAGGGCGCGGGACAATCAGCCCCAGCATTTT. It specifies CSARARDNQPQHF.

The genes are TRBV14 and TRBJ2-3; weak D call: TRBD1 (6 bases). Trimming took 4 bases from V and 5 from J, leaving 10 bases between them. The CDR3 has 13 residues. Germline values: CDR1 SGHDN, CDR2 FVKESK. CDR3 sequence reads: CASSRGGVDTQYF. Here the CDR3 DNA reads TGTGCCAGCAGCCGAGGGGGAGTAGATACGCAGTATTTT.

J is TRBJ2-1 and V is TRBV12-3 or TRBV12-4; TRBD2 is a possible D gene (5 bases). The length of the CDR3 is 14 residues. With 3 bases removed from V and 6 bases from J, the gap between germline ends came to 12 bases. Written as DNA, the CDR3 is TGTGCCAGCAGTTTGTCGCTAGCTATCAATGAGCAGTTCTTC. Translating it yields CASSLSLAINEQFF.

V is TRBV6-5 and J is TRBJ2-2, with D possibly matching TRBD1 (6 bases). Germline V lookup: CDR1 MNHEY, CDR2 SVGAGI. This CDR3 has 14 residues. Deletions cut 4 bases from V and 4 bases from J, with 10 bases between. The CDR3 DNA sequence: TGTGCCAGCAGTTCTACAGGGCGCACCGGGGAGCTGTTTTTT. Translation gives CASSSTGRTGELFF.

The chain is built from TRBV4-1 and TRBJ1-1; D might be TRBD1 (5 bases). Germline V gene lookup returns CDR1 MGHRA and CDR2 YSYEKL. The CDR3 has 18 amino acids. The V end lost 4 bases, the J end lost 1 base, and 22 bases lay between the germline ends. CDR3 in amino acids: CASSPKNLREGRNTEAFF. The CDR3 nucleotides are TGCGCCAGCAGCCCGAAGAATTTGAGGGAGGGGAGGAACACTGAAGCTTTCTTT.

This clonotype has more than one count but fewer than ten. The rearrangement uses TRBV6-5 and TRBJ1-2; TRBD1 aligns across 8 bases. V dropped 4 bases and J dropped 3; count of bases not matched to a gene: 4. From germline, CDR1 is MNHEY and CDR2 SVGAGI. The CDR3 extends over 14 amino acids. The CDR3 reads CASSSGGAYYGYTF. In DNA form, the CDR3 reads TGTGCCAGCAGTTCAGGGGGCGCTTACTATGGCTACACCTTC.

V and J are TRBV4-1 and TRBJ1-1; 8 bases agree with TRBD1. V was pared by 2 bases and J by 0 bases, with 14 bases of the junction left unmatched. This CDR3 contains 19 residues. The germline V gene has CDR1 MGHRA and CDR2 YSYEKL. CDR3 sequence (DNA): TGCGCCAGCAGCCAAAGAGGGACCAGGGGGCCGGGGATGAACACTGAAGCTTTCTTT. It specifies CASSQRGTRGPGMNTEAFF.